This TCR beta chain was captured in a study of blood T cell repertoires in COVID-19. The overall study: PBMCs, B-cell-depleted T cells, or T cells were the source of the cDNA or gDNA that made up the material.

V was pared by 10 bases and J by 0 bases, with 18 bases between. The germline V gene has CDR1 MNHNY and CDR2 SVGAGI (reference sequence). The CDR3 is made up of 15 amino acids. Only in-frame clones appear in the TCRdb table, and some are missing; sequencing was by immunoSEQ multiplex PCR. The sample has some 110,000 clones; 81% are singletons. This rearrangement joins TRBV6-6 to TRBJ1-2, with D hard to call. What was sequenced was peripheral blood. This receptor was taken from a woman in her seventies with acute or convalescent COVID-19. The CDR3 protein is CAIQSRVGTNYGYTF. The CDR3 DNA reads TGTGCCATCCAGTCGAGGGTAGGGACTAACTATGGCTACACCTTC.